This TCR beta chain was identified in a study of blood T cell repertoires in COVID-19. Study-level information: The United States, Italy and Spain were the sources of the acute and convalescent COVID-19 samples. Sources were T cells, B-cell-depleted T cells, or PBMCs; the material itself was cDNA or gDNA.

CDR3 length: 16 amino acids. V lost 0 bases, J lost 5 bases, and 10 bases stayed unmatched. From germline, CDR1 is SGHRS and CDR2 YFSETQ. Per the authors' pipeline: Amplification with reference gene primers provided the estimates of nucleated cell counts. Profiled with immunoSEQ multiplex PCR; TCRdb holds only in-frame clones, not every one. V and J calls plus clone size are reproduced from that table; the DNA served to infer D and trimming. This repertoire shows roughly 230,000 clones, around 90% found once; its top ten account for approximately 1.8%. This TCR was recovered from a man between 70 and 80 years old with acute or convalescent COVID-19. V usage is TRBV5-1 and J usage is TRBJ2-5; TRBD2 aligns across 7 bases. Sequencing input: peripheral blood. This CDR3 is CASSLGFGRAGETQYF. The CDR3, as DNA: TGCGCCAGCAGCTTGGGATTTGGGAGGGCCGGGGAGACCCAGTACTTC.